These 16 T cell receptor beta chains were all obtained from the same sample, sequenced in a study of blood T cell repertoires in COVID-19. Sequencing used immunoSEQ multiplex PCR; TCRdb keeps in-frame clones, though not all of them. The table has some 220,000 clones, 80% seen once. Sample: peripheral blood. Source of these receptors: a woman in her 70s with acute or convalescent COVID-19.

The chain links TRBV19 to TRBJ1-5; D is perhaps TRBD1 (6 bases). Germline CDR1 is LNHDA and CDR2 is SQIVND (reference sequence). Trimming took off 7 bases at V and 5 bases at J, with 18 bases between the two ends. The CDR3 contains 15 residues. In nucleotides, the CDR3 is TGTGCCAGTAAGGGCGTAACAGGGTCGGATCAGCCCCAGCATTTT. It translates to CASKGVTGSDQPQHF.

This chain connects TRBV7-9 to TRBJ2-2; TRBD2 matches at 8 bases. CDR1 and CDR2 (germline): SEHNR, FQNEAQ (reference sequence). Trimming at V came to 10 bases and at J to 0 bases, leaving 7 bases not matched to a gene. This CDR3 is 15 amino acids long. The CDR3 DNA follows: TGTGCCACCAAGGCGGGGGGCTCGAACACCGGGGAGCTGTTTTTT. Residues: CATKAGGSNTGELFF. Full variable domain (remainder filled in from reference TRBV7-9 and TRBJ2-2): DTGVSQNPRHKITKRGQNVTFRCDPISEHNRLYWYRQTLGQGPEFLTYFQNEAQLEKSRLLSDRFSAERPKGSFSTLEIQRTEQGDSAMYLCATKAGGSNTGELFFGEGSRLTVL.

This clone was seen a few times. The genes are TRBV5-5 and TRBJ2-7; a weak D match, TRBD1 (5 bases). This CDR3 region has 12 residues. The V gene lost 1 base and the J gene lost 3 bases, with 5 bases spanning the gap. The germline gives CDR1 SGHKS, CDR2 YYEKEE (reference sequence). CDR3 region: CASSLTGYEQYV. CDR3 bases: TGTGCCAGCAGCTTGACAGGCTACGAGCAGTACGTC.

The rearrangement links TRBV15 to TRBJ1-1; TRBD1 might be the D (5 bases). Trimming cost V 0 bases and J 5 bases, with 16 bases left between them. The CDR3 extends over 16 amino acids. Germline CDR1 is LNHNV and CDR2 is YYDKDF (reference sequence). CDR3: CATSRDNSKGFTEAFF. As DNA, the CDR3 is TGTGCCACCAGCAGAGATAATTCTAAGGGGTTTACTGAAGCTTTCTTT.

A single count supports this clone. Written as DNA, the CDR3 is TGTGCCAGCAGCTCTCTCCTAGGACAGGGGAACTATGGCTACACCTTC. This gives the protein CASSSLLGQGNYGYTF. The J gene is TRBJ1-2, the V gene TRBV28, with TRBD1 matching 9 bases. The CDR3 spans 16 residues. Germline CDR1 MDHEN, CDR2 SYDVKM. V was pared by 6 bases and J by 2 bases, with 10 bases of the junction left unmatched.

CDR3 bases: TGTGCCAGCAGTGAAGCGGGACAGGGTTCCAATTCACCCCTCCACTTT. Translated: CASSEAGQGSNSPLHF. V usage is TRBV6-1 and J usage is TRBJ1-6; 9 bases are shared with TRBD1. Germline CDR1 is MNHNS and CDR2 is SASEGT. CDR3 size: 16 residues. V trimming: 0 bases; J trimming: 7 bases; junction bases outside the gene matches: 4.

The rearrangement links TRBV4-1 to TRBJ1-4; no definite D call. Germline CDR1 MGHRA, CDR2 YSYEKL. V was shortened by 0 bases and J by 8 bases, with 13 bases between the two germline ends. The CDR3 is 15 residues long. CDR3 nucleotide sequence: TGCGCCAGCAGCCAAGAGTCCGGGATTGGAGAAAAACTGTTTTTT. It yields the protein CASSQESGIGEKLFF.

This clone was seen a single time. This chain uses TRBV18 with TRBJ2-1; tentative D call: TRBD1 (6 bases). Trimming stripped 6 bases from V and 4 bases from J, with 13 bases between. The CDR3 is 14 residues long. The germline V gene has CDR1 KGHSH and CDR2 LQKENI. The CDR3 spells CASSPGAAYNEQFF. The CDR3 bases are TGTGCCAGCTCCCCAGGGGCAGCTTACAATGAGCAGTTCTTC.

CDR3: CASREERGRSYEQYF. CDR3 nucleotides: TGCGCCAGCAGAGAGGAGCGGGGAAGGTCCTACGAGCAGTACTTC. V gene TRBV5-1 combines with J gene TRBJ2-7; TRBD2 agrees at 7 bases. Trimming took 5 bases from V and 1 from J; bases not matched to a gene: 9. CDR3 length equals 15 residues. Germline CDR1 and CDR2: SGHRS and YFSETQ.

V and J are TRBV4-1 and TRBJ1-6; no reliable D call. Germline V CDR1 and CDR2: MGHRA, YSYEKL. The CDR3 runs to 19 residues. The germline V and J ends were trimmed by 0 bases and 0 bases, with 15 bases remaining between them. DNA for the CDR3: TGCGCCAGCAGCCAAGATGGAGGCGCGACAAGCTCCTATAATTCACCCCTCCACTTT. Translation gives CASSQDGGATSSYNSPLHF.

J is TRBJ2-4 and V is TRBV24-1, with 9 positions matching TRBD1. The ends lost 10 bases at V and 2 bases at J; junction bases unmatched: 11. CDR1 and CDR2 (germline): KGHDR, SFDVKD. The CDR3 is 16 amino acids. Here the CDR3 DNA reads TGTGCCACTTCCCCGGGACAGGGAGGGTCCAAAAACATTCAGTACTTC. This codes for CATSPGQGGSKNIQYF.

This clone was seen a handful of times. The chain uses TRBV7-9 and TRBJ2-1; 10 nucleotides align to TRBD2. The CDR3 covers 16 residues. The junction had 8 bases not matched to a gene; V was cut back by 5 bases and J by 4 bases. Germline values: CDR1 SEHNR, CDR2 FQNEAQ (reference sequence). The CDR3 is CASSHKRGGHYNEQFF. DNA of the CDR3: TGTGCCAGCAGCCATAAGCGGGGGGGCCATTACAATGAGCAGTTCTTC.

The chain joins TRBV4-1 to TRBJ2-5, with D maybe TRBD1 (6 bases). V was shortened by 0 bases and J by 5 bases, with 16 bases between the two germline ends. This CDR3 has 16 amino acids. Looked up from germline, CDR1 is MGHRA and CDR2 is YSYEKL. As DNA, the CDR3 is TGCGCCAGCAGCCAAGATGGCACCGGGACATTCGAGACCCAGTACTTC. It is translated as CASSQDGTGTFETQYF.

The chain has TRBV9 and TRBJ1-2, with TRBD1 matching 7 bases. The CDR3 totals 15 residues. V lost 4 bases, J lost 3 bases, and 9 bases stayed unmatched. The V gene's germline CDR1 is SGDLS and CDR2 YYNGEE. The CDR3 bases are TGTGCCAGCAGCCTCCAAGGGGACAGCGACTATGGCTACACCTTC. This gives the protein CASSLQGDSDYGYTF.

J is TRBJ1-1 and V is TRBV2; D call uncertain. The germline V gene has CDR1 SNHLY and CDR2 FYNNEI. The CDR3 totals 13 residues. V shed 6 bases and J shed 6 bases, with 14 bases lying between them. CDR3 nucleotide sequence: TGTGCCAGCAGGATAGGGCGCGGGGCTGAAGCTTTCTTT. Its protein product is CASRIGRGAEAFF. Looking up the rest from reference TRBV2 and TRBJ1-1 gives the full variable domain: EPEVTQTPSHQVTQMGQEVILRCVPISNHLYFYWYRQILGQKVEFLVSFYNNEISEKSEIFDDQFSVERPDGSNFTLKIRSTKLEDSAMYFCASRIGRGAEAFFGQGTRLTVV.

This clone was counted once. The chain employs TRBV29-1 and TRBJ1-1; 7 bases line up with TRBD1. The CDR3 sequence is 13 residues long. Losses at the gene ends were 5 bases for V and 2 bases for J; bases not matched to a gene: 5. The germline CDR1 and CDR2 sequences are SQVTM and ANQGSEA. This CDR3 reads CSVTNRGNTEAFF. The CDR3 DNA sequence: TGCAGCGTTACTAACAGGGGAAACACTGAAGCTTTCTTT.